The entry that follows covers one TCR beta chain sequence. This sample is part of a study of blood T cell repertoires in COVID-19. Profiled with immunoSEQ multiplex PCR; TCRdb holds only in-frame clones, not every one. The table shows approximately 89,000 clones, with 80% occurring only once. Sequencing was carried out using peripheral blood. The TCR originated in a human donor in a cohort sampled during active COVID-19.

The chain's CDR3 is CASSPQGAAYEQYF. In DNA, the CDR3 is TGTGCCAGCTCACCACAGGGGGCCGCCTACGAGCAGTACTTC. The rearrangement uses TRBV18 and TRBJ2-7; TRBD1 agrees at 7 bases. V trimming: 1 base; J trimming: 2 bases; junction bases outside the gene matches: 2. The CDR3 runs 14 residues. Germline loops: CDR1 KGHSH, CDR2 LQKENI.